Presented here are 27 T cell receptor beta chains from one specimen sequenced in a study of blood T cell repertoires in COVID-19. Assay used: immunoSEQ multiplex PCR; TCRdb lists only in-frame clones, some missing. The data contain 100,000 to 150,000 clones, around 70% of them singletons. The sample taken for sequencing was peripheral blood. The receptors derive from a man aged 60 to 69 with acute or convalescent COVID-19.

The chain recombines TRBV5-1 with TRBJ2-3; 10 nucleotides agree with TRBD2. This CDR3 region has 16 residues. Germline V gene data show CDR1 as SGHRS and CDR2 as YFSETQ. V shed 4 bases, J shed 2 bases, and the junction held 7 bases outside the gene matches. The CDR3: CASSTGTSAFTDTQYF. The DNA of the CDR3 is TGCGCCAGCAGCACCGGGACTAGCGCTTTCACAGATACGCAGTATTTT.

This chain uses TRBV25-1 with TRBJ1-1, with D possibly TRBD1 on 5 matching bases. CDR1 MGHDK and CDR2 SYGVNS come from the germline V gene. V lost 5 bases and J lost 2, with 12 bases in between. The CDR3 spans 14 residues. CDR3 protein: CASSKGLSNTEAFF. The CDR3 nucleotides are TGTGCCAGCAGTAAGGGACTTTCTAACACTGAAGCTTTCTTT.

This clone came up a few times. The chain joins TRBV10-1 to TRBJ2-7, with a tentative D call TRBD1 (6 bases). Germline V gives CDR1 WNHNN, CDR2 SYGVQD (reference sequence). This CDR3 is 14 amino acids long. Between the trimmed V and J ends, which lost 2 bases and 6 bases, there was a span of 14 bases. The CDR3 nucleotides are TGCGCCAGCAGTGAGGGGGGCCCCCGAGGCGAGCAGTACTTC. It specifies CASSEGGPRGEQYF.

This clone was seen at least ten times. This chain connects TRBV5-1 to TRBJ2-7, with 9 bases that match TRBD2. This CDR3 is built from 14 residues. CDR1 is SGHRS and CDR2 is YFSETQ in the germline V gene. V trimming: 5 bases; J trimming: 11 bases; junction bases outside the gene matches: 14. The DNA for the CDR3 is TGCGCCAGCAGTTGGACGGGGACTAGCATCACAAAGTACTTC. Protein: CASSWTGTSITKYF.

The chain links TRBV7-9 to TRBJ1-1, with 9 positions matching TRBD1. V lost 0 bases to trimming and J lost 4 bases; unmatched junction nucleotides: 9. Per germline, CDR1 SEHNR and CDR2 FQNEAQ (reference sequence). CDR3 length: 17 residues. Written as DNA, the CDR3 is TGTGCCAGCAGCTTAGCCGGGACAGGGCTTAAGTCCACTGAAGCTTTCTTT. As protein: CASSLAGTGLKSTEAFF.

This clone was counted between two and nine times. The chain combines TRBV11-2 with TRBJ2-1; 9 nucleotides line up with TRBD2. The CDR3 is 15 residues long. J gave up 3 bases and V 5 bases, and 5 bases lay outside the gene matches. Germline V gene lookup returns CDR1 SGHAT and CDR2 FQNNGV. The CDR3 here is CASSKRLADYNEQFF. The DNA for the CDR3 is TGTGCCAGCAGCAAAAGACTAGCGGACTACAATGAGCAGTTCTTC.

J is TRBJ2-1 and V is TRBV28, with D possibly matching TRBD2 (7 bases). The CDR3 contains 15 residues. Trimming stripped 0 bases from V and 6 bases from J, with 12 bases between. The V gene's germline CDR1 is MDHEN and CDR2 SYDVKM. The CDR3 DNA reads TGTGCCAGCAGTTTATGGCGGGGGCAAGGCAATGAGCAGTTCTTC. Amino acid sequence: CASSLWRGQGNEQFF.

This chain uses TRBV5-1 with TRBJ1-4; TRBD1 aligns across 7 bases. Germline trimming cut 4 bases from V and 5 bases from J; bases unmatched to any gene: 8. The CDR3 contains 15 residues. Germline values: CDR1 SGHRS, CDR2 YFSETQ. CDR3 residues: CASSGWDSQNEKLFF. CDR3 DNA: TGCGCCAGCAGCGGATGGGACAGTCAAAATGAAAAACTGTTTTTT.

The chain combines TRBV7-8 with TRBJ1-1; a weak D match, TRBD1 (6 bases). V was shortened by 5 bases and J by 7 bases, with 23 bases between the two germline ends. This CDR3 has 16 amino acids. Looked up from germline, CDR1 is SGHVS and CDR2 is FQNEAQ. DNA for the CDR3: TGTGCCAGCAGCAAGGGAACAGGGTACAGCATGGGTGAAGCTTTCTTT. It specifies CASSKGTGYSMGEAFF. The full variable domain, in which reference TRBV7-8 and TRBJ1-1 provide the parts outside the CDR3, is GAGVSQSPRYKVAKRGQDVALRCDPISGHVSLFWYQQALGQGPEFLTYFQNEAQLDKSGLPSDRFFAERPEGSVSTLKIQRTQQEDSAVYLCASSKGTGYSMGEAFFGQGTRLTVV.

The V gene is TRBV5-1, the J gene TRBJ1-2; D is ambiguous. The V end lost 0 bases, the J end lost 3 bases, and 9 bases lay between the germline ends. Germline V CDR1 and CDR2: SGHRS, YFSETQ. The CDR3 loop spans 14 amino acids. The CDR3 nucleotides read TGCGCCAGCAGCTTGGTAGGCCAGGACTATGGCTACACCTTC. Its protein is CASSLVGQDYGYTF.

This chain links TRBV18 with TRBJ2-3; the D is unclear. CDR1 is KGHSH, CDR2 LQKENI, per germline. V dropped 5 bases and J dropped 4 bases, with 7 bases sitting between them. The CDR3 has 12 residues. The CDR3 loop is CASSEMADTQYF. DNA of the CDR3: TGTGCCAGCTCAGAGATGGCAGATACGCAGTATTTT.

The genes are TRBV5-1 and TRBJ1-1; a weak D match, TRBD1 (5 bases). The germline V gene has CDR1 SGHRS and CDR2 YFSETQ. Trimming stripped 5 bases from V and 2 bases from J, with 16 bases between. CDR3 length equals 15 residues. In DNA, the CDR3 is TGCGCCAGCAGAATGTTAGACAGCCCCAACACTGAAGCTTTCTTT. Translation: CASRMLDSPNTEAFF.

This chain connects TRBV6-1 to TRBJ1-5; D is unresolved. The CDR3 loop spans 11 amino acids. V lost 2 bases to trimming and J lost 11 bases, with 7 bases between them. CDR1 and CDR2 (germline): MNHNS, SASEGT. The CDR3 loop reads CASSESAAQHF. The CDR3 DNA follows: TGTGCCAGCAGTGAAAGTGCGGCCCAGCATTTT.

This rearrangement joins TRBV27 to TRBJ1-6; 7 bases map to TRBD1. Germline CDR1 MNHEY, CDR2 SMNVEV (reference sequence). The CDR3 extends over 18 amino acids. V lost 2 bases, J lost 7 bases, and 14 bases stayed unmatched. CDR3 sequence reads: CASSLLPPDRVRNSPLHF. CDR3 DNA: TGTGCCAGCAGTTTACTCCCCCCAGACAGGGTGAGGAATTCACCCCTCCACTTT.

CDR3 nucleotide sequence: TGTGCCAGCAGTGAATTCGCAGATACGCAGTATTTT. Its protein is CASSEFADTQYF. This sequence joins TRBV25-1 and TRBJ2-3; D gene ambiguous. The V gene lost 1 base and the J gene lost 4 bases, with 3 bases spanning the gap. Germline assignment: CDR1 MGHDK and CDR2 SYGVNS. This CDR3 contains 12 residues.

The chain employs TRBV5-4 and TRBJ2-3, with D perhaps TRBD2 (5 bases). From germline, CDR1 is SGHNT and CDR2 YYREEE (reference sequence). V lost 4 bases, J lost 4 bases, and 19 bases lay in between. This CDR3 region has 16 residues. The DNA for the CDR3 is TGTGCCAGCAGCAGCGGAAGAACTCTGGTGGCAGATACGCAGTATTTT. Its translation is CASSSGRTLVADTQYF.

This rearrangement joins TRBV28 to TRBJ1-1; D unresolved. The CDR3 is 12 amino acids. V was cut by 5 bases and J by 0 bases, with 4 bases left in between. The V gene's germline CDR1 is MDHEN and CDR2 SYDVKM. CDR3 region: CASSTVNTEAFF. The CDR3 DNA is TGTGCCAGCAGTACGGTGAACACTGAAGCTTTCTTT.

V is TRBV7-3 and J is TRBJ2-5, with TRBD1 as a possible D gene (6 bases). The CDR3 is made up of 15 amino acids. Germline CDR1 is SGHTA and CDR2 is FQGTGA. V was clipped by 5 bases and J by 5 bases, with 18 bases between them. CDR3 bases: TGTGCCAGCAGCCCTCGACAGGCCGCTAGGGAGACCCAGTACTTC. This codes for CASSPRQAARETQYF.

The V gene is TRBV28, the J gene TRBJ1-1, with 8 bases matching TRBD1. Germline CDR1 and CDR2: MDHEN and SYDVKM. The CDR3 runs to 14 residues. The CDR3 nucleotides are TGTGTCACAGGACAGGGTGATATGCGTACTGAAGCTTTCTTT. It translates to CVTGQGDMRTEAFF.

The chain carries TRBV24-1 and TRBJ2-1; D is ambiguous. This CDR3 is 15 amino acids long. Germline V gives CDR1 KGHDR, CDR2 SFDVKD. V lost 0 bases and J 7 bases, leaving 12 bases between the germline ends. The CDR3 DNA sequence: TGTGCCACCAGTGATTTGCAGTCAGTGCAGAATGAGCAGTTCTTC. It specifies CATSDLQSVQNEQFF.

The chain is built from TRBV30 and TRBJ2-3, with D possibly matching TRBD2 (6 bases). Germline assignment: CDR1 GTSNPN and CDR2 SVGIG (reference sequence). The CDR3 runs 14 residues. V was clipped by 3 bases and J by 1 base, with 11 bases between them. CDR3 sequence (DNA): TGTGCCTGGAGGGGTAGCGGTGGCACAGATACGCAGTATTTT. Translation: CAWRGSGGTDTQYF.

This chain uses TRBV5-5 with TRBJ2-5; 9 bases line up with TRBD2. The CDR3 extends over 15 amino acids. J gave up 5 bases and V 4 bases, and 9 bases lay outside the gene matches. From germline, CDR1 is SGHKS and CDR2 YYEKEE (reference sequence). CDR3 in amino acids: CASSPYQGLAETQYF. CDR3 DNA: TGTGCCAGCAGCCCGTACCAGGGACTAGCTGAGACCCAGTACTTC. The full variable domain, its missing parts supplied by reference TRBV5-5 and TRBJ2-5, is DAGVTQSPTHLIKTRGQQVTLRCSPISGHKSVSWYQQVLGQGPQFIFQYYEKEERGRGNFPDRFSARQFPNYSSELNVNALLLGDSALYLCASSPYQGLAETQYFGPGTRLLVL.

The rearrangement joins TRBV7-2 to TRBJ1-6; possibly TRBD1 for D (5 bases). The CDR3 spans 15 residues. Trimming cost V 1 base and J 9 bases, with 13 bases left between them. The germline V gene has CDR1 SGHTA and CDR2 FQGNSA. This CDR3 reads CASSLVGGSGSPLHF. CDR3 nucleotide sequence: TGTGCCAGCAGCTTAGTCGGGGGGAGCGGTTCACCCCTCCACTTT.

The J gene is TRBJ2-1, the V gene TRBV6-5, with TRBD2 matching over 13 bases. The germline gives CDR1 MNHEY, CDR2 SVGAGI. Trimming cost V 0 bases and J 5 bases; bases outside gene matches: 1. This CDR3 has 16 amino acids. CDR3 residues: CASSYSTSGGNNEQFF. CDR3 coding DNA: TGTGCCAGCAGTTACTCGACTAGCGGGGGGAACAATGAGCAGTTCTTC.

This clone is medium-sized (0.01 to 0.1%) by share. The chain uses TRBV2 and TRBJ1-3, with 7 bases matching TRBD1. Losses at the gene ends were 6 bases for V and 4 bases for J; bases not matched to a gene: 3. Looked up from germline, CDR1 is SNHLY and CDR2 is FYNNEI. The CDR3 consists of 13 residues. In DNA, the CDR3 is TGTGCCAGCAGCACAGGGGAAGGAAACACCATATATTTT. Its translation is CASSTGEGNTIYF.

The genes are TRBV6-5 and TRBJ1-1; 7 bases are shared with TRBD1. This CDR3 has 14 residues. V lost 9 bases to trimming and J lost 3 bases; unmatched junction nucleotides: 10. Germline loops: CDR1 MNHEY, CDR2 SVGAGI. Written as DNA, the CDR3 is TGTGCCAGTGACCTTCAGGGGGGTGACACTGAAGCTTTCTTT. Amino acid sequence: CASDLQGGDTEAFF.

This clone was recorded only once. V and J are TRBV24-1 and TRBJ2-5; perhaps TRBD2 as D (5 bases). This CDR3 contains 14 residues. In germline, CDR1 is KGHDR, CDR2 SFDVKD. The V gene lost 6 bases and the J gene lost 5 bases, with 15 bases spanning the gap. This CDR3 is CATSPPSGAETQYF. Here the CDR3 DNA reads TGTGCCACCAGTCCCCCAAGCGGCGCCGAGACCCAGTACTTC.